One T cell receptor (beta chain) is described in this entry. The entry originates in a study of identifying expanded T cells in peripheral blood. Using immunoSEQ multiplex PCR, the repertoire was profiled, and TCRdb retains in-frame clones only, with some absent. The sample carries approximately 79,000 clones, roughly 90% recorded once. Germline CDR1 reads GTSNPN; CDR2 reads SVGIG (reference sequence). Trimming left V 0 bases short and J 3 bases short, with 14 bases between. The CDR3 totals 15 residues. V gene TRBV30 combines with J gene TRBJ1-2; no clear D gene. The receptor was derived from a person between 18 and 70 years old in good health. Sequencing was done on a sample of blood. CDR3 in DNA: TGTGCCTGGAGTGTACAGTGGGGAGGAGACTATGGCTACACCTTC. Translating gives CAWSVQWGGDYGYTF.